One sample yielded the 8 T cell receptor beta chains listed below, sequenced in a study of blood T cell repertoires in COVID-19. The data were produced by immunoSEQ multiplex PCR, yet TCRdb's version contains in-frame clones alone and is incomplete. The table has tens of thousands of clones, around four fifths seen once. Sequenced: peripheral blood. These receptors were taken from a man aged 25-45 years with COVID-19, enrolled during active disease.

The CDR3 loop is CASILTGGQETQYF. The CDR3 nucleotides are TGTGCCAGCATCCTAACAGGGGGGCAAGAGACCCAGTACTTC. The chain is built from TRBV6-5 and TRBJ2-5, with 8 bases aligning to TRBD1. Germline V gene lookup returns CDR1 MNHEY and CDR2 SVGAGI. V lost 7 bases and J lost 2; bases outside the gene matches: 6. The CDR3 totals 14 residues.

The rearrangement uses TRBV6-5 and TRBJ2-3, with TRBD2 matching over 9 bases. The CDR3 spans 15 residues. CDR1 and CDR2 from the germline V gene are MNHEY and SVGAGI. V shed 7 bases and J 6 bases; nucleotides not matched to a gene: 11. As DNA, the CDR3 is TGTGCCAGCACCCCTTTGCGGGAGGGCCTGGATACGCAGTATTTT. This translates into CASTPLREGLDTQYF.

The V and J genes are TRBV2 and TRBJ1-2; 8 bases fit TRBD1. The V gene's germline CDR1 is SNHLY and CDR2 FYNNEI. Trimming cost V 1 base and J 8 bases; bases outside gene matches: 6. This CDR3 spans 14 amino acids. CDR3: CASSEGGQGAGYTF. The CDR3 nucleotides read TGTGCCAGCAGTGAAGGGGGGCAGGGGGCAGGCTACACCTTC.

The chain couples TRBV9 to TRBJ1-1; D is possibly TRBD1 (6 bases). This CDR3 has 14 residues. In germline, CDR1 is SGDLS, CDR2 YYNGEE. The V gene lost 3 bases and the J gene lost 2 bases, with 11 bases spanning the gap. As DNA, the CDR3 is TGTGCCAGCAGCGCCGACAGGCTTAACACTGAAGCTTTCTTT. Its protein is CASSADRLNTEAFF. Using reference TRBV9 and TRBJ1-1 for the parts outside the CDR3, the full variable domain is DSGVTQTPKHLITATGQRVTLRCSPRSGDLSVYWYQQSLDQGLQFLIQYYNGEERAKGNILERFSAQQFPDLHSELNLSSLELGDSALYFCASSADRLNTEAFFGQGTRLTVV.

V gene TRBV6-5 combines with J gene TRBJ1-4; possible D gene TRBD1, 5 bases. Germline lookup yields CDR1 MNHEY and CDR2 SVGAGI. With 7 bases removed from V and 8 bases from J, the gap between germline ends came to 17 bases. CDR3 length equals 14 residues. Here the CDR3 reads CASNDAGHLEKLFF. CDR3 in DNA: TGTGCCAGCAACGACGCTGGACACTTGGAAAAACTGTTTTTT.

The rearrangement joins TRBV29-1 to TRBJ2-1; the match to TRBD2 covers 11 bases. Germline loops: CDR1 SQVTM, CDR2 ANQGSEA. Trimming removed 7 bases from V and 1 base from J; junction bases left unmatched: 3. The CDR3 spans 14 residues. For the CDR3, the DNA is TGCAGCGCCGGGACTAGCGGATCCTACAATGAGCAGTTCTTC. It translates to CSAGTSGSYNEQFF.

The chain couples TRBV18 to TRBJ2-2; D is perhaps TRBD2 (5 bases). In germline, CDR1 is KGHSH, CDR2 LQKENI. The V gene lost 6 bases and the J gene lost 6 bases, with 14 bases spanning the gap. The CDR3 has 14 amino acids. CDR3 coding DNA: TGTGCCAGCTCTCCCGGGATCCAGGCCGGGGAGCTGTTTTTT. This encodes CASSPGIQAGELFF.

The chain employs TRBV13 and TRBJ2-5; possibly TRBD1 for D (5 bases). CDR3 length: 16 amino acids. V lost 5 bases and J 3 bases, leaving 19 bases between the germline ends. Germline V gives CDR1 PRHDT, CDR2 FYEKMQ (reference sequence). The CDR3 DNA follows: TGTGCCAGCAGCCCCAACTTAGCAGGGAAGGAAGAGACCCAGTACTTC. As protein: CASSPNLAGKEETQYF.